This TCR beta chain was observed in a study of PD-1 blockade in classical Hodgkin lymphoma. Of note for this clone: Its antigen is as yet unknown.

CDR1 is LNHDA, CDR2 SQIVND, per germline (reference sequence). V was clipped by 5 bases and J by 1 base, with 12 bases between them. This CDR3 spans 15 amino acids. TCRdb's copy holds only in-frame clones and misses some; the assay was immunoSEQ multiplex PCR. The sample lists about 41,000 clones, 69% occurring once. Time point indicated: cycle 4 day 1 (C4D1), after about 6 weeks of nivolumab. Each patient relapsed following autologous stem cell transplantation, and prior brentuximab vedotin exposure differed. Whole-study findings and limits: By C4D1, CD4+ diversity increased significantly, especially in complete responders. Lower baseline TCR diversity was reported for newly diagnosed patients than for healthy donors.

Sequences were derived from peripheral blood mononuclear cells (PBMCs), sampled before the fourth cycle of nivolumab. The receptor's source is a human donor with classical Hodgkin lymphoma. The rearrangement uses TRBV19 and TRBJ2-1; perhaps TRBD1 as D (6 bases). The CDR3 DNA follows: TGTGCCAGTAGTGTCCGGGACACGTCCTACAATGAGCAGTTCTTC. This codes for CASSVRDTSYNEQFF. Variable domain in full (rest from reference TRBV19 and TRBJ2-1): DGGITQSPKYLFRKEGQNVTLSCEQNLNHDAMYWYRQDPGQGLRLIYYSQIVNDFQKGDIAEGYSVSREKKESFPLTVTSAQKNPTAFYLCASSVRDTSYNEQFFGPGTRLTVL.